This TCR beta chain was sequenced for a study of T-cell memory formation after mild COVID-19. Across the study: Clusters were largely donor specific. Study-level findings and limits: There were some responding clones in pre-infection memory, which suggested that cross-reactive memory had joined. Specificity for SARS-CoV-2 was not confirmed among the second-wave clones peaking on day 37.

As concerns this clonotype: Its antigen is unidentified.

Constant-segment-primed 5'RACE gave TCR alpha and TCR beta cDNA libraries with sample barcodes and UMIs. MiXCR, applied by TCRdb to the 5' RACE reads, yields one record per CDR3 protein. The profile covers roughly 340,000 distinct CDR3 sequences, with 15% to 20% appearing a single time and approximately 20% taken by the ten largest. The sample was PBMCs or a T cell subset sorted from them (not recorded which). This receptor was obtained from a man between 18 and 35 years old who had mild COVID-19 (a few samples of this study predate the infection). Cell type and time point are not known.

CDR3: CASSPDARQLSSEQFF. CDR3 DNA sequence: TGCGCCAGCAGCCCCGATGCTAGGCAGCTTTCGAGTGAGCAGTTCTTC. The rearrangement joins TRBV4-3 to TRBJ2-1; D uncertain. The CDR3 has 16 residues. Trimming removed 4 bases at V and 9 bases at J, with 22 bases between. Looked up from germline, CDR1 is LGHNA and CDR2 is YSLEER.